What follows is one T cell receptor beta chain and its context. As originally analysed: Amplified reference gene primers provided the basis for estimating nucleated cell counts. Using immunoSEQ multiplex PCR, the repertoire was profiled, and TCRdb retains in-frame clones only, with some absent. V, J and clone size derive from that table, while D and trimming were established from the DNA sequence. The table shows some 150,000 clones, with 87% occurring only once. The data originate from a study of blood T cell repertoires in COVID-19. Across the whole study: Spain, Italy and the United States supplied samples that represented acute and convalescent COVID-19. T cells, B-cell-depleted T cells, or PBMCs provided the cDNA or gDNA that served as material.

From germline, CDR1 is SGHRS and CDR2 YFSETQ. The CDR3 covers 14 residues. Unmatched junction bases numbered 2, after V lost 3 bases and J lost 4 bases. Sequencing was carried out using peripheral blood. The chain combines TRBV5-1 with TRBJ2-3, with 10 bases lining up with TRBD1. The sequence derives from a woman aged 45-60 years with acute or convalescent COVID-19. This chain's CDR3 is CASSWTGGADTQYF. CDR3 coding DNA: TGCGCCAGCAGCTGGACAGGGGGAGCAGATACGCAGTATTTT.